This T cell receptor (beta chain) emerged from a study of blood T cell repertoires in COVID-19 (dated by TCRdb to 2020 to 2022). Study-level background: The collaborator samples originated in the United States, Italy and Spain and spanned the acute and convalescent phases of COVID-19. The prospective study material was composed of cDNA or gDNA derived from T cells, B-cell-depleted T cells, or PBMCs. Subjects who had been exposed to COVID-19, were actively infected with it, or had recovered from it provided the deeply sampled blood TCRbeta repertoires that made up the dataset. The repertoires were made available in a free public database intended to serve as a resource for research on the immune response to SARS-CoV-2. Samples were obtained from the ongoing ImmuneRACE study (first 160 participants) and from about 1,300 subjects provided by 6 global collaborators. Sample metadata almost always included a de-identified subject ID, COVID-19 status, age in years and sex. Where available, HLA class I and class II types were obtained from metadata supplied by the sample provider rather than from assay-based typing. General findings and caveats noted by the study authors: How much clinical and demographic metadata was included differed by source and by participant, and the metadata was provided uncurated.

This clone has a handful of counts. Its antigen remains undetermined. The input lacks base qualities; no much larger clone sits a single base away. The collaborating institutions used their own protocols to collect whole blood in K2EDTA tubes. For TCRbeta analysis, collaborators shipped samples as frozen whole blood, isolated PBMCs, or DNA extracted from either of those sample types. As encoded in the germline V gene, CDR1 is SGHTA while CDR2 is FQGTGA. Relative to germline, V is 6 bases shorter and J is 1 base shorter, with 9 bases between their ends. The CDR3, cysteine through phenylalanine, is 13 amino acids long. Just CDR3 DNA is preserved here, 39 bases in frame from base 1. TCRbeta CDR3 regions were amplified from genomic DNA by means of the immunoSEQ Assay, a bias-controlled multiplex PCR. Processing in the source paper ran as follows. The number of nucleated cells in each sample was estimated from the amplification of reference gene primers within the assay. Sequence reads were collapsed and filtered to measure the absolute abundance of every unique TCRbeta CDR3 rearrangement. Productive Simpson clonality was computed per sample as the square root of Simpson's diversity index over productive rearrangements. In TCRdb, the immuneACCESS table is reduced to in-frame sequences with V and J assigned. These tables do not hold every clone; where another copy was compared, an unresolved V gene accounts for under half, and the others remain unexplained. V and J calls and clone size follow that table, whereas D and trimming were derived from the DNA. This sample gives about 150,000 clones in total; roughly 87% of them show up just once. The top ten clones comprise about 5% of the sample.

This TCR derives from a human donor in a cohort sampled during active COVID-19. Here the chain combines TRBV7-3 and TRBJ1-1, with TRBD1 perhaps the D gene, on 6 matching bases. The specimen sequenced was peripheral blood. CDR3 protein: CASRRTANTEAFF. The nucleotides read TGTGCCAGCAGACGGACAGCGAACACTGAAGCTTTCTTT.